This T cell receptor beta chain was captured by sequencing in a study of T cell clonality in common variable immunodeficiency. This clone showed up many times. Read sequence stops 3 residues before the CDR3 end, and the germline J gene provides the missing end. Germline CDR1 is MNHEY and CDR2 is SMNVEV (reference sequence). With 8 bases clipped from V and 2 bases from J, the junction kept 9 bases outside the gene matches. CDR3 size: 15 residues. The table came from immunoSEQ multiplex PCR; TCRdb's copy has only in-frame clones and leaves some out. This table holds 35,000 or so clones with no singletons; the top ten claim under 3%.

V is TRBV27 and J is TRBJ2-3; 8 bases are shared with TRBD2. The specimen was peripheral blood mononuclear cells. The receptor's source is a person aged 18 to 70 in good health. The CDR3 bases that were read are TGTGCCAGCGGCAGGACTAGCCTCTCCACAGATACG. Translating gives CASGRTSLSTDT. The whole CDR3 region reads CASGRTSLSTDTQYF.